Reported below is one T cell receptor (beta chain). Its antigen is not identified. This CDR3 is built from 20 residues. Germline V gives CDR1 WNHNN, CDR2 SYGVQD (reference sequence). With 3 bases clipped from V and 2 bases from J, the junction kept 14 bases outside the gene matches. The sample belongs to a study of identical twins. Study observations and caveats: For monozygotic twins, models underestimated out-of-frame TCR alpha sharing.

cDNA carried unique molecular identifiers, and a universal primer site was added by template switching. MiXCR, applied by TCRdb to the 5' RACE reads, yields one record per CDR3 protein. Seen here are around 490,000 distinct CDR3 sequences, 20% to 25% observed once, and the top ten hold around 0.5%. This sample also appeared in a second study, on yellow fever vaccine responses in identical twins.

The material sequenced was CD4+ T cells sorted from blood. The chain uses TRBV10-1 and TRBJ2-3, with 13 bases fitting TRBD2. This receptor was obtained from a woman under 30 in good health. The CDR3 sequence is CASSEEGQGGLAGPTDTQYF. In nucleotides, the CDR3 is TGCGCCAGCAGTGAAGAGGGACAGGGGGGACTAGCGGGACCCACAGATACGCAGTATTTT.